This T cell receptor beta chain was recorded in a study of radiotherapy plus CTLA-4 blockade in lung cancer. Findings and limits, study-wide: Per reports, early blood T cell clone dynamics, plus interferon-beta, forecast response most strongly.

Assay: immunoSEQ multiplex PCR; the TCRdb copy retains only in-frame clones and omits some. This sample has 35,000 to 50,000 clones; 60% to 70% occur once, and the top ten carry around a quarter. This CDR3 spans 16 amino acids. CDR1 and CDR2 from the germline V gene are LNHDA and SQIVND (reference sequence). As regards this clone: Antigen: not known. At one boundary the junction diverges from the germline segment, which might be a read error.

This rearrangement joins TRBV19 to TRBJ2-4; D gene ambiguous. The sequence derives from a human donor with non-small cell lung cancer who had a partial response to radiotherapy plus ipilimumab. The source was peripheral blood, collected from a patient treated with radiotherapy plus ipilimumab. CDR3 nucleotide sequence: TGTGCCACCGCTTCCTTACAGAATAGTTTAGGAAACATTCAGTGCTTC. This sequence encodes CATASLQNSLGNIQCF.